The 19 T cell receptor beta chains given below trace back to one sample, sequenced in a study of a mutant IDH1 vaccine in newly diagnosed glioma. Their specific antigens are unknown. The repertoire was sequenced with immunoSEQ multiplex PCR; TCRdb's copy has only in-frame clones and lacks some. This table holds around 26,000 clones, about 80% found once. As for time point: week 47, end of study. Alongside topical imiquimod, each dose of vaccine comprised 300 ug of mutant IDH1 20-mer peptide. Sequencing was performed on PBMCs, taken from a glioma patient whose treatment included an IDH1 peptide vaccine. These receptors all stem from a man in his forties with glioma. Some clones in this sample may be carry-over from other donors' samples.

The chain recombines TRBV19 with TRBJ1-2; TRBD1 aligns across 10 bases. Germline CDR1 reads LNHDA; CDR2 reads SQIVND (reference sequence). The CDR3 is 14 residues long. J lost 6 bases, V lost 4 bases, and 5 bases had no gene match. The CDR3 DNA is TGTGCCAGTAGTAAAACCGGGACAGGGGATGGCTACACCTTC. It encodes CASSKTGTGDGYTF.

The CDR3 sequence: CASSLGSTEAFF. The DNA for the CDR3 is TGCGCCAGCAGCTTGGGCAGCACTGAAGCTTTCTTT. The chain couples TRBV5-1 to TRBJ1-1; the D is unclear. V gave up 0 bases and J gave up 4 bases, with 4 bases separating them. This CDR3 has 12 residues. CDR1 is SGHRS and CDR2 is YFSETQ in the germline V gene.

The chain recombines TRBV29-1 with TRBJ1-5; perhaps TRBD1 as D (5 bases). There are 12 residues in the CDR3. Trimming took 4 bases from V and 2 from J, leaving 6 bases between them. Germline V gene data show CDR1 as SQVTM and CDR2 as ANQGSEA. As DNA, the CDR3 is TGCAGCGTTGGGGACCGCAATCAGCCCCAGCATTTT. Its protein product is CSVGDRNQPQHF.

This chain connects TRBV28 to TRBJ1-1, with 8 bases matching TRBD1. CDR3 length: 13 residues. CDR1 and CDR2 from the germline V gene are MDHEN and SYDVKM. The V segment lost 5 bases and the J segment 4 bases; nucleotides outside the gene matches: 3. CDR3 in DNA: TGTGCCAGCAGTCCAGGGGGCGGCACTGAAGCTTTCTTT. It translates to CASSPGGGTEAFF.

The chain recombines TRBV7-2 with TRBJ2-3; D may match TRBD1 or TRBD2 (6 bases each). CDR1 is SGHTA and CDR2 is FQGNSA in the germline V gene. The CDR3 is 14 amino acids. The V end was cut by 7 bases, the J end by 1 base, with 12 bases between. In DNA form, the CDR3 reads TGTGCCAGCACCTCCCGGGGGCGCACAGATACGCAGTATTTT. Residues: CASTSRGRTDTQYF.

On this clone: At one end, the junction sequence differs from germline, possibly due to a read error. The CDR3 sequence is CASSQSMDF. The CDR3, as DNA: TGCGCCAGCAGTCAATCTATGGATTTT. V usage is TRBV23-1 and J usage is TRBJ2-3; the D is unclear. Being an ORF, TRBV23-1 has a function that is uncertain. This CDR3 comprises 9 residues.

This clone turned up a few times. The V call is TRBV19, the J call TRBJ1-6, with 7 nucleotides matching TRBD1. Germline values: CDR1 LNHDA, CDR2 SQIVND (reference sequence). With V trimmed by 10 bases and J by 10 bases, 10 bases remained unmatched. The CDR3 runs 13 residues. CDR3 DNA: TGTGCCACCCAGAGACAGGGAGAGTCACCCCTCCACTTT. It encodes CATQRQGESPLHF.

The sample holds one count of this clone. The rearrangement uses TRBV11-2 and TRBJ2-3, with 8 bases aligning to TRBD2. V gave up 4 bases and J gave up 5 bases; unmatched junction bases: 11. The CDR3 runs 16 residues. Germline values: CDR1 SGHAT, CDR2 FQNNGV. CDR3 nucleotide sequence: TGTGCCAGCAGCTCCGCATTTGACGGGGGGGAAGATACGCAGTATTTT. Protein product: CASSSAFDGGEDTQYF. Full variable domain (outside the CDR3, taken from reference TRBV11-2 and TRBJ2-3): EAGVAQSPRYKIIEKRQSVAFWCNPISGHATLYWYQQILGQGPKLLIQFQNNGVVDDSQLPKDRFSAERLKGVDSTLKIQPAKLEDSAVYLCASSSAFDGGEDTQYFGPGTRLTVL.

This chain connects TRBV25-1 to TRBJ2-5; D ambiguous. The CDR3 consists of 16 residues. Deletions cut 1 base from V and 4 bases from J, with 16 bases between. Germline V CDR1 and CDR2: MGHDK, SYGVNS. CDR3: CASSEWSPYRGETQYF. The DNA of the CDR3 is TGTGCCAGCAGTGAATGGTCCCCCTACCGAGGAGAGACCCAGTACTTC. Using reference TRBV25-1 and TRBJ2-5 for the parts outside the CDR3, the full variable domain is EADIYQTPRYLVIGTGKKITLECSQTMGHDKMYWYQQDPGMELHLIHYSYGVNSTEKGDLSSESTVSRIRTEHFPLTLESARPSHTSQYLCASSEWSPYRGETQYFGPGTRLLVL.

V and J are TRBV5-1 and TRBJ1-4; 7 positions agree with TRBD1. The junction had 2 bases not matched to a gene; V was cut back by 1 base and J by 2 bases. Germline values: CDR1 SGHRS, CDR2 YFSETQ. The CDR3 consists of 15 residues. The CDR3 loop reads CASSLSGQTNEKLFF. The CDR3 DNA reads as TGCGCCAGCAGCTTGTCGGGACAGACTAATGAAAAACTGTTTTTT.

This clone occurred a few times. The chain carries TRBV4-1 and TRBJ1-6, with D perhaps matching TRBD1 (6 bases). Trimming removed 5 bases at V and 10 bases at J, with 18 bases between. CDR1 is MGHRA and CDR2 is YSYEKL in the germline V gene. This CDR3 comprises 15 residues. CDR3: CASSTDSNFRSPLHF. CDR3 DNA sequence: TGCGCCAGCAGCACGGACAGCAACTTTAGGTCACCCCTCCACTTT.

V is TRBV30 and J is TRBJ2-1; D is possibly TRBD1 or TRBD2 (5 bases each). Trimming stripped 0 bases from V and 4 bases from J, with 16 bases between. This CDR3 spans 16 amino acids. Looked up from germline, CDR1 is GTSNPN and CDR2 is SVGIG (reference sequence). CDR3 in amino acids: CAWSVRGRLEYNEQFF. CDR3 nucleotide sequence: TGTGCCTGGAGTGTACGGGGCAGGCTTGAATACAATGAGCAGTTCTTC.

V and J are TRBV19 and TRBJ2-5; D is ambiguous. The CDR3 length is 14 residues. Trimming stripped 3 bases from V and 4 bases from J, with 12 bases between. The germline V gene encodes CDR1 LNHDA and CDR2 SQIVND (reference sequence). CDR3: CASSIFISGETQYF. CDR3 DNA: TGTGCCAGTAGTATTTTCATCAGTGGAGAGACCCAGTACTTC.

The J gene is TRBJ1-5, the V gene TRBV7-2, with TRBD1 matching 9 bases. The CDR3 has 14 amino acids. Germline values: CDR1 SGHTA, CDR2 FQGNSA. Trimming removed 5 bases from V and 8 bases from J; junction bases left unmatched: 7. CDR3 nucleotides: TGTGCCAGCAGCCAAGGACAGGGGCAGGAGCCCCAGCATTTT. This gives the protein CASSQGQGQEPQHF. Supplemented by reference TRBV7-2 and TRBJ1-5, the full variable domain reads GAGVSQSPSNKVTEKGKDVELRCDPISGHTALYWYRQSLGQGLEFLIYFQGNSAPDKSGLPSDRFSAERTGGSVSTLTIQRTQQEDSAVYLCASSQGQGQEPQHFGDGTRLSIL.

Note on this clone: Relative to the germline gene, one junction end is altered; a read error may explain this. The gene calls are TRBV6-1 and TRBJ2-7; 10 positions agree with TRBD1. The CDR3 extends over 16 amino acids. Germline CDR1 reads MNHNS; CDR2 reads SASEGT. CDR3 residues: CASSEGPRDRGYEQYF. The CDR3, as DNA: TGTGCCAGCAGCGAAGGGCCCCGGGACAGGGGCTACGAGCAGTACTTC.

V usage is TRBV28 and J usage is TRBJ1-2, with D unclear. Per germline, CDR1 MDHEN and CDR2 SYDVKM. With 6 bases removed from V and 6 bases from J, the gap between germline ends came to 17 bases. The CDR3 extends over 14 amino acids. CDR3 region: CASSSSGQWHGYTF. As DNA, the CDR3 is TGTGCCAGCAGCTCCTCGGGCCAATGGCATGGCTACACCTTC.

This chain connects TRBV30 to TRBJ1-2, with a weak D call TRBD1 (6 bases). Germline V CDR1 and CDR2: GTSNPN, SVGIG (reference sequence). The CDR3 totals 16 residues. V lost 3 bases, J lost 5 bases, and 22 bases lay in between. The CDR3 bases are TGTGCCTGGAGGGTATCTCGGACAGCCCCTGGGTATGGCTACACCTTC. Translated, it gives CAWRVSRTAPGYGYTF.

The CDR3 here is CASSATNTGELFF. The CDR3 region has the DNA TGCGCCAGCAGTGCCACGAACACCGGGGAGCTGTTTTTT. The chain couples TRBV10-2 to TRBJ2-2; D remains ambiguous. CDR1 is WSHSY, CDR2 SAAADI, per germline. The CDR3 is 13 residues long. Trimming shortened V by 4 bases and J by 0 bases, and 3 bases separated the two germline ends.

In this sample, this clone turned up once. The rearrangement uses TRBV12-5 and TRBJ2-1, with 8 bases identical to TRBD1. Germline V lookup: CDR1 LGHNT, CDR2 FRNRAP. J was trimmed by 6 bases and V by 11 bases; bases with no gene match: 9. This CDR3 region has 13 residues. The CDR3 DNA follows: TGTGCTGTAGAGGACAGGGTGGGCAATGAGCAGTTCTTC. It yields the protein CAVEDRVGNEQFF. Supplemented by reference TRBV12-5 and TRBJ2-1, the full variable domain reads DARVTQTPRHKVTEMGQEVTMRCQPILGHNTVFWYRQTMMQGLELLAYFRNRAPLDDSGMPKDRFSAEMPDATLATLKIQPSEPRDSAVYFCAVEDRVGNEQFFGPGTRLTVL.